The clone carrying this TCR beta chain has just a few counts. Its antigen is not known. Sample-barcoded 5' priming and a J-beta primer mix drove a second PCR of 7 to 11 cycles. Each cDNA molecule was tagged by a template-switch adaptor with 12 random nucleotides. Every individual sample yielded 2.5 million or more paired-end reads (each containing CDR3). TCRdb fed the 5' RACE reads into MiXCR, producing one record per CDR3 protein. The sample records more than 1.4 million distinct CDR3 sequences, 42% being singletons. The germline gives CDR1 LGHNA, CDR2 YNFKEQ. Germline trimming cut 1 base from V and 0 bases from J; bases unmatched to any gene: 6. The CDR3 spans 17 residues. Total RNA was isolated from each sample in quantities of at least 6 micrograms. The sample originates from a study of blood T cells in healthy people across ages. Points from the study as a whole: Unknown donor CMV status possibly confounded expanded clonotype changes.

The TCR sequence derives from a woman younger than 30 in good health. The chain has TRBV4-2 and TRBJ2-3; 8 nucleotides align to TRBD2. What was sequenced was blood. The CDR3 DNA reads TGTGCCAGCAGCCAAGTGGAGGCGGGAGGTAGCACAGATACGCAGTATTTT. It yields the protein CASSQVEAGGSTDTQYF.